This T cell receptor beta chain is from a study of blood T cell repertoires in COVID-19. In the study overall: T cells, B-cell-depleted T cells, or PBMCs provided the cDNA or gDNA that served as material.

The protocol was immunoSEQ multiplex PCR, while the TCRdb copy is restricted to in-frame clones and leaves out a portion. The sample contains more than 350,000 clones, 70% to 90% of which appear only once. The CDR3 consists of 19 residues. The sequence derives from a woman between 18 and 29 years old who had been exposed to COVID-19. Sequenced sample: PBMCs or T cells enriched from blood (not recorded which). V usage is TRBV21-1 and J usage is TRBJ2-2; the table's D call, TRBD2, was not checked against the DNA. TRBV21-1 is listed as a pseudogene. CDR3 coding DNA: TGTGCCAGCAGCAAAGCGCTCCTCCTAGCGGGGGCCCACACCGGGGAGCTGTTTTTT. Its protein is CASSKALLLAGAHTGELFF.